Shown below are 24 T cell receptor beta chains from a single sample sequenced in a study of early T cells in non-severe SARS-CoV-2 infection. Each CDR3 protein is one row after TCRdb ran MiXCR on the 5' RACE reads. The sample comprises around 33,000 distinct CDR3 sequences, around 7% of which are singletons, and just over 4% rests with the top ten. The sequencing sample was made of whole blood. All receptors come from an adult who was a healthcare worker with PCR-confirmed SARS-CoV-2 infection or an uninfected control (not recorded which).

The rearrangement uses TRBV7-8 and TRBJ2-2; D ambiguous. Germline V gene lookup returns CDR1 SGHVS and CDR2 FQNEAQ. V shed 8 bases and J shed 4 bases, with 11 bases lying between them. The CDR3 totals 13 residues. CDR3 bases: TGTGCCAGCGCTCGGCGCATCACCGGGGAGCTGTTTTTT. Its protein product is CASARRITGELFF.

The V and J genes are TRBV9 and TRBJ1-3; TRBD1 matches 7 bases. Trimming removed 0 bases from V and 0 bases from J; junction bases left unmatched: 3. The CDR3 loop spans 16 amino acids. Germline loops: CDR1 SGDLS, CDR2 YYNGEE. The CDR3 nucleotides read TGTGCCAGCAGCGTAGTCGGGGACAGCTCTGGAAACACCATATATTTT. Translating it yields CASSVVGDSSGNTIYF.

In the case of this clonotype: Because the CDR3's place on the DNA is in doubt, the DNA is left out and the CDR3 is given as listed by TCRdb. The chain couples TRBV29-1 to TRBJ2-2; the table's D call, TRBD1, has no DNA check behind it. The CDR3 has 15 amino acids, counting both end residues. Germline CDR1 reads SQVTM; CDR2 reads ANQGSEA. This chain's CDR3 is CSVANVTGWGGSCFF.

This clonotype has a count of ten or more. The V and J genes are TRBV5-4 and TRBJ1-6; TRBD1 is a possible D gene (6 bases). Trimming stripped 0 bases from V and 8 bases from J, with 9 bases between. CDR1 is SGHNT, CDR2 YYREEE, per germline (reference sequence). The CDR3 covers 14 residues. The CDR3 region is CASSLGAGDSPLHF. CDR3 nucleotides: TGTGCCAGCAGCTTGGGGGCAGGGGATTCACCCCTCCACTTT.

The DNA of the CDR3 is TGTGCTAGTGCCCTGTACAATGAGCAGTTCTTC. The encoded protein is CASALYNEQFF. The gene calls are TRBV12-5 and TRBJ2-1; D is ambiguous. Germline CDR1 and CDR2: LGHNT and FRNRAP. The CDR3 covers 11 residues. The ends were cut back, 7 bases at V and 4 bases at J, with 5 bases in the middle.

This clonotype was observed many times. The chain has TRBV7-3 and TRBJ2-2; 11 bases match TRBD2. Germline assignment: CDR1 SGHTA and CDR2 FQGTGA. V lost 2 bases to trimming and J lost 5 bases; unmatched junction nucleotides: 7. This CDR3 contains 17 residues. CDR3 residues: CASSLHPSGRRTGELFF. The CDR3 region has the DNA TGTGCCAGCAGCTTACATCCTAGCGGGAGGCGGACCGGGGAGCTGTTTTTT. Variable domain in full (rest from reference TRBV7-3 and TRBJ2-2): GAGVSQTPSNKVTEKGKYVELRCDPISGHTALYWYRQSLGQGPEFLIYFQGTGAADDSGLPNDRFFAVRPEGSVSTLKIQRTERGDSAVYLCASSLHPSGRRTGELFFGEGSRLTVL.

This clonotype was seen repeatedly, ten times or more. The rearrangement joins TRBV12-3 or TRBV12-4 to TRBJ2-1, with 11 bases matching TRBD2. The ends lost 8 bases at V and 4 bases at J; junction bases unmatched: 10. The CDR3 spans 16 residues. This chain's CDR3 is CASAGTSGNLYNEQFF. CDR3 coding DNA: TGTGCCAGCGCAGGGACTAGCGGAAATCTTTACAATGAGCAGTTCTTC.

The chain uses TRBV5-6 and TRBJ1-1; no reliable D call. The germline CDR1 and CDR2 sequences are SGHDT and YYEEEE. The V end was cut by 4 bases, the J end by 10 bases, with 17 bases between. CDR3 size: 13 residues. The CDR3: CASSIGRQIGAFF. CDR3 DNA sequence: TGTGCCAGCAGCATTGGACGGCAGATTGGAGCTTTCTTT. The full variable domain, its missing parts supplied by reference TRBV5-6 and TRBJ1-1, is DAGVTQSPTHLIKTRGQQVTLRCSPKSGHDTVSWYQQALGQGPQFIFQYYEEEERQRGNFPDRFSGHQFPNYSSELNVNALLLGDSALYLCASSIGRQIGAFFGQGTRLTVV.

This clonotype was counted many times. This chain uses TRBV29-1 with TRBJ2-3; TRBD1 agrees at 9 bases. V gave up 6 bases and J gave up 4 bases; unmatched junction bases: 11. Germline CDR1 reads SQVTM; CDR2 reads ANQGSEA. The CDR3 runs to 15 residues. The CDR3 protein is CSVVPGQGPSDTQYF. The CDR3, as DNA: TGCAGCGTCGTCCCGGGACAGGGACCTTCAGATACGCAGTATTTT.

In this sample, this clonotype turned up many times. The CDR3 region has the DNA TGTGCCAGCAGCCAAGGACTAGCGGGATTATCCTACGAGCAGTACTTC. Protein: CASSQGLAGLSYEQYF. The chain combines TRBV14 with TRBJ2-7; 11 nucleotides agree with TRBD2. There are 16 residues in the CDR3. Per germline, CDR1 SGHDN and CDR2 FVKESK. The V segment lost 1 base and the J segment 1 base; nucleotides outside the gene matches: 3.

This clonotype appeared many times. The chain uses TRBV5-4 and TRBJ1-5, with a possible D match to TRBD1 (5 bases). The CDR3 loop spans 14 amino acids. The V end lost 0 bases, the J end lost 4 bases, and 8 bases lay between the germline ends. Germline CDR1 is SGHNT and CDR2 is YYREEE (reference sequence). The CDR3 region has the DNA TGTGCCAGCAGCTTGGGTGGGGCAAATCAGCCCCAGCATTTT. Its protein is CASSLGGANQPQHF. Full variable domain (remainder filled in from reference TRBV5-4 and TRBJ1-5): ETGVTQSPTHLIKTRGQQVTLRCSSQSGHNTVSWYQQALGQGPQFIFQYYREEENGRGNFPPRFSGLQFPNYSSELNVNALELDDSALYLCASSLGGANQPQHFGDGTRLSIL.

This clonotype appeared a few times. The CDR3 nucleotides are TGTGCCAGCAGCCAGGGGGGACAGGGGGCGAGAGAGCAGTACTTC. It specifies CASSQGGQGAREQYF. The rearrangement uses TRBV4-2 and TRBJ2-7, with 12 bases fitting TRBD1. Germline lookup yields CDR1 LGHNA and CDR2 YNFKEQ. This CDR3 has 15 amino acids. After removal of 3 bases from V and 7 bases from J, the junction contained 7 bases not matched to a gene.

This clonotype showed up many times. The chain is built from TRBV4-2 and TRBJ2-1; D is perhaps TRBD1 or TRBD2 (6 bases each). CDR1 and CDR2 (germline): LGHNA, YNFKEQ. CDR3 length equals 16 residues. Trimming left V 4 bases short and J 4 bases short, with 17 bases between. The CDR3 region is CASSRAEGDLYNEQFF. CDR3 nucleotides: TGTGCCAGCAGCCGGGCAGAGGGGGACTTATACAATGAGCAGTTCTTC.

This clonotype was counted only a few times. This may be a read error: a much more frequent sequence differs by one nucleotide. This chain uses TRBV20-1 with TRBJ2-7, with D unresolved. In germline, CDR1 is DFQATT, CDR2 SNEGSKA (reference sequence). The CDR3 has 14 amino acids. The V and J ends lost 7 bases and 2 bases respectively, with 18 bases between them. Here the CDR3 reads CSGSPVPTPYEQYF. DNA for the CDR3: TGCAGTGGATCTCCGGTCCCAACCCCCTACGAGCAGTACTTC.

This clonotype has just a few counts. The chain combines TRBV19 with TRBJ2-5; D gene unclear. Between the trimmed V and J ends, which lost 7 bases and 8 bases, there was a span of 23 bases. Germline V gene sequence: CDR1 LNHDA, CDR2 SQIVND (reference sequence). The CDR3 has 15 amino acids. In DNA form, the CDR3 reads TGTGCCAGTAAGACGAAAAACAGCCCAGAGGTAACCCAGTACTTC. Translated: CASKTKNSPEVTQYF.

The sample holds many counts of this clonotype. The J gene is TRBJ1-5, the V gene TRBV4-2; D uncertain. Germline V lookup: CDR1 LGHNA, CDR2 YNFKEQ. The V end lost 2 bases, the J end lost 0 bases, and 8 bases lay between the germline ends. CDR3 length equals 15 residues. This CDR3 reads CASSQNIYSNQPQHF. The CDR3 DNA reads TGTGCCAGCAGCCAAAACATTTATAGCAATCAGCCCCAGCATTTT.

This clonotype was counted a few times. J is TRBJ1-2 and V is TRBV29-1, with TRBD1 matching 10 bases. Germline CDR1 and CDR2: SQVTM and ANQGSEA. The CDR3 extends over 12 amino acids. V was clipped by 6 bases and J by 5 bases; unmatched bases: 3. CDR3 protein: CSVDRGKYGYTF. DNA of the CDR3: TGCAGCGTGGACAGGGGGAAATATGGCTACACCTTC.

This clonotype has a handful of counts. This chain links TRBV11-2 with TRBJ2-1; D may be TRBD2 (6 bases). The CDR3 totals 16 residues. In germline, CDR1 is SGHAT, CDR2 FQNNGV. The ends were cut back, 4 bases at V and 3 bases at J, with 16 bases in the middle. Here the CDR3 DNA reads TGTGCCAGCAGCTCCCGTGCAGCGGGTCACTACAATGAGCAGTTCTTC. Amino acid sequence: CASSSRAAGHYNEQFF. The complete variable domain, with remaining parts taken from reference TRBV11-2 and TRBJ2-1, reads EAGVAQSPRYKIIEKRQSVAFWCNPISGHATLYWYQQILGQGPKLLIQFQNNGVVDDSQLPKDRFSAERLKGVDSTLKIQPAKLEDSAVYLCASSSRAAGHYNEQFFGPGTRLTVL.

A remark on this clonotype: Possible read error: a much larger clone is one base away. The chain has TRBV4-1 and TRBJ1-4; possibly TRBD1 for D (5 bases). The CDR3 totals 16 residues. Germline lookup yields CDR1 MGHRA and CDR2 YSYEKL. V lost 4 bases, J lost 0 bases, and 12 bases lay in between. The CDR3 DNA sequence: TGCGCCAGCAGCCTCCTCAGGGACCCAACTAATGAAAAACTGTTTTTT. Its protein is CASSLLRDPTNEKLFF.

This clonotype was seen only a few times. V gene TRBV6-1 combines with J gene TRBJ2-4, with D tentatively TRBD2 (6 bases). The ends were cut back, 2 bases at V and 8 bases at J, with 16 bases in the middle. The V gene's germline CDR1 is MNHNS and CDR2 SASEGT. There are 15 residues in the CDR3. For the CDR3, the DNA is TGTGCCAGCAGTGAACCTCCCCCGTCGGGGGACATTCAGTACTTC. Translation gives CASSEPPPSGDIQYF.

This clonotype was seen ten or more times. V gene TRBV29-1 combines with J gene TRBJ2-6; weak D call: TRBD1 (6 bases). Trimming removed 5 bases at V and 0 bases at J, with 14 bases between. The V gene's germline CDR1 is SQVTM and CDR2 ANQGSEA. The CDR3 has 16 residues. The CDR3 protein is CSVSTGTSSGANVLTF. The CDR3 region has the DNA TGCAGCGTTTCTACCGGGACAAGCTCTGGGGCCAACGTCCTGACTTTC.

Written as DNA, the CDR3 is TGTGCCAGCAGAGGGGGAGGAGAGACCCAGTACTTC. Protein: CASRGGGETQYF. The chain links TRBV3-1 to TRBJ2-5, with D perhaps matching TRBD1 or TRBD2 (6 bases each). Germline V CDR1 and CDR2: LGHDT, YNNKEL (reference sequence). The CDR3 length is 12 residues. With 6 bases removed from V and 4 bases from J, the gap between germline ends came to 9 bases.

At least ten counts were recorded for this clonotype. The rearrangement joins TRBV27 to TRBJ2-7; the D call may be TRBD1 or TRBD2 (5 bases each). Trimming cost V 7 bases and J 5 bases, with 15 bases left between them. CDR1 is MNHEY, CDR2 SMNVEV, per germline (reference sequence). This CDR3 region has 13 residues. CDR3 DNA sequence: TGTGCCAGCATCGGGGCGCAAGCTCACGAGCAGTACTTC. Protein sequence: CASIGAQAHEQYF.

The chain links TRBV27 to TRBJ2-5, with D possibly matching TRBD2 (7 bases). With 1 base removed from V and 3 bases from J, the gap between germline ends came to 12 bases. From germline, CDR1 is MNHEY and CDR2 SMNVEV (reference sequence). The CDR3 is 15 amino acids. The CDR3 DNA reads TGTGCCAGCAGTTTATATCGGGGGGCGGAAGAGACCCAGTACTTC. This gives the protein CASSLYRGAEETQYF.